This T cell receptor beta chain was retrieved from a study of blood T cells in healthy people across ages. Sample-barcoded 5' priming and a J-beta primer mix drove a second PCR of about 6 to 12 cycles. TCRdb re-analysed the 5' RACE reads in MiXCR, keeping a single row per CDR3 protein. The sample carries about 800,000 distinct CDR3 sequences, 25% recorded once. The data also belong to a second study, concerning T cells of mothers and their children.

Sequenced: blood. The source of this sequence is a boy aged 5-17 years in good health.

CDR3 in amino acids: CASSLMVGLAGDTQYF. In DNA, the CDR3 is TGTGCCAGCAGCTTGATGGTAGGGCTAGCGGGAGATACGCAGTATTTT. The V gene is TRBV7-9, the J gene TRBJ2-3; 8 nucleotides match TRBD2. The CDR3 covers 16 residues. Germline CDR1 is SEHNR and CDR2 is FQNEAQ (reference sequence). The ends lost 3 bases at V and 5 bases at J; junction bases unmatched: 10.